The next 17 T cell receptor beta chains were all read from a single sample in a study of blood T cell repertoires in COVID-19. Sequenced by immunoSEQ multiplex PCR; TCRdb stores in-frame clones only, minus some. Of about 310,000 clones in the sample, around 87% were seen once. Material: peripheral blood. The receptors shown here come from a man aged 45-65 years with active or convalescent COVID-19.

This rearrangement joins TRBV30 to TRBJ2-3; possible D gene TRBD2, 7 bases. The CDR3 has 13 amino acids. Germline values: CDR1 GTSNPN, CDR2 SVGIG (reference sequence). The V gene lost 4 bases and the J gene lost 6 bases, with 14 bases spanning the gap. DNA for the CDR3: TGTGCCTGGATAGAGGGGGGGGCTGATACGCAGTATTTT. Amino acid sequence: CAWIEGGADTQYF.

This clone was picked up a small number of times. This sequence joins TRBV5-1 and TRBJ1-1, with a tentative D call TRBD1 (6 bases). V lost 4 bases and J lost 4, with 11 bases in between. CDR1 and CDR2 (germline): SGHRS, YFSETQ. The CDR3 totals 13 residues. The CDR3 DNA follows: TGCGCCAGCAGCGGTCAGGGGCTCACTGAAGCTTTCTTT. Residues: CASSGQGLTEAFF.

V gene TRBV2 combines with J gene TRBJ1-1; a possible D gene is TRBD1 (6 bases). V lost 7 bases and J 0 bases, leaving 12 bases between the germline ends. The CDR3 is 14 residues long. Per germline, CDR1 SNHLY and CDR2 FYNNEI. Here the CDR3 reads CASTAQGVNTEAFF. The CDR3 DNA reads TGTGCCAGCACCGCACAGGGTGTGAACACTGAAGCTTTCTTT.

V gene TRBV5-1 combines with J gene TRBJ2-5, with D possibly matching TRBD1 (6 bases). The ends were cut back, 0 bases at V and 3 bases at J, with 9 bases in the middle. Per the germline V gene, CDR1 is SGHRS and CDR2 is YFSETQ. This CDR3 has 14 residues. The CDR3 region has the DNA TGCGCCAGCAGCTTGGACAGGGTTGAAGAGACCCAGTACTTC. It encodes CASSLDRVEETQYF.

The CDR3 DNA reads as TGTGCCGTCAATCAGGGTGACACTGAAGCTTTCTTT. Translated: CAVNQGDTEAFF. This sequence joins TRBV10-3 and TRBJ1-1; TRBD1 is a possible D gene (5 bases). CDR3 length: 12 amino acids. The germline gives CDR1 ENHRY, CDR2 SYGVKD. V lost 11 bases, J lost 3 bases, and 13 bases lay in between.

The chain recombines TRBV6-1 with TRBJ1-5, with a possible D match to TRBD1 (5 bases). V gave up 0 bases and J gave up 6 bases, with 6 bases separating them. This CDR3 region has 13 residues. Germline V gene sequence: CDR1 MNHNS, CDR2 SASEGT. CDR3 residues: CASSEAQGQPQHF. Written as DNA, the CDR3 is TGTGCCAGCAGTGAAGCGCAGGGTCAGCCCCAGCATTTT.

The J gene is TRBJ1-4, the V gene TRBV6-5, with TRBD1 identical over 8 bases. The CDR3 runs to 15 residues. Germline-derived CDR1 and CDR2 are MNHEY and SVGAGI. V trimming: 1 base; J trimming: 5 bases; junction bases outside the gene matches: 3. In nucleotides, the CDR3 is TGTGCCAGCAGTTACTGGACAGGGCAGAATGAAAAACTGTTTTTT. Its translation is CASSYWTGQNEKLFF.

The chain joins TRBV7-2 to TRBJ1-1; D remains unclear. Looked up from germline, CDR1 is SGHTA and CDR2 is FQGNSA. V gave up 4 bases and J gave up 4 bases, with 19 bases separating them. This CDR3 is built from 16 residues. CDR3 residues: CASSSRVSGVTTEAFF. The CDR3 DNA sequence: TGTGCCAGCAGCTCACGGGTGAGCGGGGTGACCACTGAAGCTTTCTTT.

The chain employs TRBV27 and TRBJ2-7; tentatively, D is TRBD2 (6 bases). The V and J ends lost 0 bases and 4 bases respectively, with 16 bases between them. The CDR3 is made up of 16 amino acids. Germline values: CDR1 MNHEY, CDR2 SMNVEV (reference sequence). This chain's CDR3 is CASSLSGSEGVYEQYF. The CDR3 coding sequence is TGTGCCAGCAGTTTATCAGGATCGGAGGGAGTTTACGAGCAGTACTTC.

This chain links TRBV27 with TRBJ1-5, with 7 bases identical to TRBD1. Unmatched junction bases numbered 11, after V lost 5 bases and J lost 7 bases. The germline V gene encodes CDR1 MNHEY and CDR2 SMNVEV (reference sequence). The CDR3 runs 15 residues. The CDR3 nucleotides read TGTGCCAGCAGTCCGTCTAGACAGGGTAAACAGCCCCAGCATTTT. As protein: CASSPSRQGKQPQHF.

The chain carries TRBV7-9 and TRBJ2-1, with D possibly TRBD2 on 5 matching bases. This CDR3 has 15 amino acids. The germline gives CDR1 SEHNR, CDR2 FQNEAQ (reference sequence). Trimming cost V 1 base and J 7 bases, with 14 bases left between them. This CDR3 is CASSLVPAGGNEQFF. CDR3 DNA: TGTGCCAGCAGCTTAGTCCCGGCCGGCGGGAATGAGCAGTTCTTC.

The chain carries TRBV7-9 and TRBJ1-2, with 9 bases identical to TRBD1. The V gene end was trimmed by 4 bases and the J gene end by 5 bases; junction bases not matched to a gene: 8. CDR3 length: 15 residues. Looked up from germline, CDR1 is SEHNR and CDR2 is FQNEAQ (reference sequence). CDR3 coding DNA: TGTGCCAGCAGCTCCTGGGACAGGGTAGGGTATGGCTACACCTTC. Its protein product is CASSSWDRVGYGYTF.

The chain joins TRBV19 to TRBJ1-5; 8 bases map to TRBD1. CDR3 size: 16 residues. Germline V gene lookup returns CDR1 LNHDA and CDR2 SQIVND (reference sequence). V lost 7 bases, J lost 0 bases, and 8 bases stayed unmatched. Here the CDR3 reads CASTLRQGISNQPQHF. As DNA, the CDR3 is TGTGCCAGTACCCTGAGACAGGGGATTAGCAATCAGCCCCAGCATTTT.

The V call is TRBV2, the J call TRBJ2-7, with D maybe TRBD2 (5 bases). The V end lost 8 bases, the J end lost 0 bases, and 8 bases lay between the germline ends. The CDR3 sequence is 12 residues long. Germline values: CDR1 SNHLY, CDR2 FYNNEI. The CDR3 DNA reads TGTGCCAGCGCGGGCCGCTCCTACGAGCAGTACTTC. Amino acid sequence: CASAGRSYEQYF.

V usage is TRBV27 and J usage is TRBJ1-2; D might be TRBD1 (6 bases). Germline assignment: CDR1 MNHEY and CDR2 SMNVEV (reference sequence). The CDR3 loop spans 14 amino acids. Trimming cost V 7 bases and J 8 bases, with 20 bases left between them. CDR3 in amino acids: CASTRGGGADGYTF. The CDR3 DNA is TGTGCCAGCACCCGAGGAGGGGGGGCGGACGGCTACACCTTC.

V gene TRBV12-3 or TRBV12-4 combines with J gene TRBJ1-2, with 9 positions matching TRBD1. CDR3 length equals 13 residues. J was trimmed by 8 bases and V by 1 base; bases with no gene match: 2. For the CDR3, the DNA is TGTGCCAGCAGTTTAGGGACAGGGGACGGCTACACCTTC. Its protein is CASSLGTGDGYTF.

The J gene is TRBJ1-2, the V gene TRBV2; D ambiguous. CDR3 size: 14 residues. The V end was cut by 3 bases, the J end by 0 bases, with 8 bases between. The germline V gene encodes CDR1 SNHLY and CDR2 FYNNEI. The CDR3 DNA reads TGTGCCAGCAGTGAGCTAGTGGCTAACTATGGCTACACCTTC. Translated, it gives CASSELVANYGYTF.